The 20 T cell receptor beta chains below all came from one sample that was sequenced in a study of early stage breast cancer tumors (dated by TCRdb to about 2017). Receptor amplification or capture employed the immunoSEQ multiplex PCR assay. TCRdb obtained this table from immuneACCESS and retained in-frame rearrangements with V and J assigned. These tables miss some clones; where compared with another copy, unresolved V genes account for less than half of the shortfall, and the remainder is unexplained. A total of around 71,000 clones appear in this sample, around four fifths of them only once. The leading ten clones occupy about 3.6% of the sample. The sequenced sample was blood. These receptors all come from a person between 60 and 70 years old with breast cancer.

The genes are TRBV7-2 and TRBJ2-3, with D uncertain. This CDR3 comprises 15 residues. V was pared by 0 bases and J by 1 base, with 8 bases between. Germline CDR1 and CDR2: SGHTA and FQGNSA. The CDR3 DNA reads TGTGCCAGCAGCTTAGCGGATACTCGCACAGATACGCAGTATTTT. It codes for CASSLADTRTDTQYF.

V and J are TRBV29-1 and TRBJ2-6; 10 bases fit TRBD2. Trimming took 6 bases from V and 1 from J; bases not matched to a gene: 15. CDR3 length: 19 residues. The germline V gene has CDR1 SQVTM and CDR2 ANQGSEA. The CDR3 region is CSVTLSLAGGPSGANVLTF. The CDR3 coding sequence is TGCAGCGTCACCCTCTCGTTAGCGGGGGGACCGTCTGGGGCCAACGTCCTGACTTTC.

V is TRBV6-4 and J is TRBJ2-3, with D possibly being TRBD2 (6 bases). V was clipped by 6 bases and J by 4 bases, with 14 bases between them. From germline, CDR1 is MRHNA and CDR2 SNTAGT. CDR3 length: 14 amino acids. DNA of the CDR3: TGTGCCAGCAGCGTGGGCGGGAAGGCAGATACGCAGTATTTT. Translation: CASSVGGKADTQYF.

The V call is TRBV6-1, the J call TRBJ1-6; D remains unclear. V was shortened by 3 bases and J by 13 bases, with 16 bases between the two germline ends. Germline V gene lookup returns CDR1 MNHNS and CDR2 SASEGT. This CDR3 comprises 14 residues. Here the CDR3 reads CASSERSIGVPLHF. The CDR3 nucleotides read TGTGCCAGCAGTGAGCGGTCCATTGGGGTTCCCCTCCACTTT.

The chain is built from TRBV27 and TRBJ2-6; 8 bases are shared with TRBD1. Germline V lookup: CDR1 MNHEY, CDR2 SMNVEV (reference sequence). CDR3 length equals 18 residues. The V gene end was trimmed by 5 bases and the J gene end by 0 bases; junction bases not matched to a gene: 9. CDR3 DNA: TGTGCCAGCAGTCCCAGGGGGCTGCTACTCTCTGGGGCCAACGTCCTGACTTTC. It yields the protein CASSPRGLLLSGANVLTF.

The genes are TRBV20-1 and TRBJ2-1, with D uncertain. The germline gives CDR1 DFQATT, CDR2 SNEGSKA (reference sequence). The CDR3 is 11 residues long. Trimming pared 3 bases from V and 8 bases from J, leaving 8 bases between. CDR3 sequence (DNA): TGCAGTGCTAGGGATGGGGATGAGCAGTTCTTC. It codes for CSARDGDEQFF.

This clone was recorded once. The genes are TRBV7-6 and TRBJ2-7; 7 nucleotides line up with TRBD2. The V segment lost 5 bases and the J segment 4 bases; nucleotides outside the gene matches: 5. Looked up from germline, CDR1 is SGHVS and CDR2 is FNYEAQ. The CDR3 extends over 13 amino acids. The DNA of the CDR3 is TGTGCCAGCAGCCCTAATAGCGGGTACGAGCAGTACTTC. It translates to CASSPNSGYEQYF.

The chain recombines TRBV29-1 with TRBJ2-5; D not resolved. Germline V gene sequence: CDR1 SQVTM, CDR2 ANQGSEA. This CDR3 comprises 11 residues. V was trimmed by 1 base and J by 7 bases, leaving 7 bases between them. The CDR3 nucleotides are TGCAGCGTTGAAGTCCTGGGGACCCAGTACTTC. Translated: CSVEVLGTQYF.

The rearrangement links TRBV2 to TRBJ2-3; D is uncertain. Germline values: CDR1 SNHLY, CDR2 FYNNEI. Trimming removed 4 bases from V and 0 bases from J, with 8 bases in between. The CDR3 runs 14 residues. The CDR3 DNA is TGTGCCAGCAGTGCTGGCCTGAGCACAGATACGCAGTATTTT. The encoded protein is CASSAGLSTDTQYF.

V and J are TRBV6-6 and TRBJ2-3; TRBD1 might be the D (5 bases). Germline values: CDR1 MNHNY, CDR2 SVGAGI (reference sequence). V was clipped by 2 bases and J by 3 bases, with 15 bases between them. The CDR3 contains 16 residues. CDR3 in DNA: TGTGCCAGCAGTTACCCGGGCCAGGGTCGGACAGATACGCAGTATTTT. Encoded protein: CASSYPGQGRTDTQYF.

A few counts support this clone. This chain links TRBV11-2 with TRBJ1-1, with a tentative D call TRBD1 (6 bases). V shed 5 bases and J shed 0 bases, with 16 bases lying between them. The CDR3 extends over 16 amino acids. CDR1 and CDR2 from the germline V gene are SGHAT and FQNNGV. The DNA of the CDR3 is TGTGCCAGCAGCCCGTGGCGGGCAGGGGTGAACACTGAAGCTTTCTTT. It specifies CASSPWRAGVNTEAFF.

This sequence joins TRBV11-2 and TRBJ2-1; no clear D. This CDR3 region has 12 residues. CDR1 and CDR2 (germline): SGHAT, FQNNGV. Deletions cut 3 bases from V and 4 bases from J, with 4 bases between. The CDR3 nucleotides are TGTGCCAGCAGCTTCCAATACAATGAGCAGTTCTTC. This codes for CASSFQYNEQFF.

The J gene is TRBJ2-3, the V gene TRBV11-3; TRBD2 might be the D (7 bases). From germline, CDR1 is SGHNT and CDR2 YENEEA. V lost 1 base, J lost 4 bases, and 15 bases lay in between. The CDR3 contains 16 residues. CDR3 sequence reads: CASSLVGGAGADTQYF. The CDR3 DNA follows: TGTGCCAGCAGCTTAGTTGGGGGCGCGGGGGCAGATACGCAGTATTTT.

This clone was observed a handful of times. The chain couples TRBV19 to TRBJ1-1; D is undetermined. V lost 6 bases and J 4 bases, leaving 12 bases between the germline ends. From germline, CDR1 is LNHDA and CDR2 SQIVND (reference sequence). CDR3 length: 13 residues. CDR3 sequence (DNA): TGTGCCAGTAGGCTAAGACGGGTCACTGAAGCTTTCTTT. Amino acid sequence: CASRLRRVTEAFF. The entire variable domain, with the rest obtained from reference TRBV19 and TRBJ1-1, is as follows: DGGITQSPKYLFRKEGQNVTLSCEQNLNHDAMYWYRQDPGQGLRLIYYSQIVNDFQKGDIAEGYSVSREKKESFPLTVTSAQKNPTAFYLCASRLRRVTEAFFGQGTRLTVV.

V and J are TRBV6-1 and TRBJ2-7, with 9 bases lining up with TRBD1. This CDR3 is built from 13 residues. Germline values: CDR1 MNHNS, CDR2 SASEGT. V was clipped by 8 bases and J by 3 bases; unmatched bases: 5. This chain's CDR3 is CASRDRAYYEQYF. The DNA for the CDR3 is TGTGCCAGCCGGGACAGGGCCTACTACGAGCAGTACTTC.

The CDR3: CASSYPPQVAEAFF. Written as DNA, the CDR3 is TGTGCCAGCAGTTACCCCCCCCAGGTCGCTGAAGCTTTCTTT. J is TRBJ1-1 and V is TRBV6-6; D is unclear. The CDR3 spans 14 residues. From germline, CDR1 is MNHNY and CDR2 SVGAGI (reference sequence). Trimming took 2 bases from V and 6 from J, leaving 13 bases between them.

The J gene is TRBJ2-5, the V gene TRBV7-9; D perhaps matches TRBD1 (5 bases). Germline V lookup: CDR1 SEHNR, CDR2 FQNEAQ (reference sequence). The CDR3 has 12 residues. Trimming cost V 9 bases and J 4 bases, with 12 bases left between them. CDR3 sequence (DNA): TGTGCCAGTGAGACAGAAGTAGAGACCCAGTACTTC. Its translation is CASETEVETQYF. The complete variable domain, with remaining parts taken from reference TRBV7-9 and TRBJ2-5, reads DTGVSQNPRHKITKRGQNVTFRCDPISEHNRLYWYRQTLGQGPEFLTYFQNEAQLEKSRLLSDRFSAERPKGSFSTLEIQRTEQGDSAMYLCASETEVETQYFGPGTRLLVL.

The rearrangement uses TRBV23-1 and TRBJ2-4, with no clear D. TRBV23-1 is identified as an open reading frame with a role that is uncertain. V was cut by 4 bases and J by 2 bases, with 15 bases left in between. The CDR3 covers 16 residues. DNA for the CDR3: TGCGCCAGCAGTCCCCGACTCCGGGTTCCCAAAAACATTCAGTACTTC. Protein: CASSPRLRVPKNIQYF.

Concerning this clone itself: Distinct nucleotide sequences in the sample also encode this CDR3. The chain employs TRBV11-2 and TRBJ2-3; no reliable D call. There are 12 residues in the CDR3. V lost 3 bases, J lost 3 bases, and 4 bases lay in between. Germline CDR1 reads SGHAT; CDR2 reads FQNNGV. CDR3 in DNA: TGTGCCAGCAGCTTTGGGACAGATACGCAGTATTTT. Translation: CASSFGTDTQYF. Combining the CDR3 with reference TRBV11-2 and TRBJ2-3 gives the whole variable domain EAGVAQSPRYKIIEKRQSVAFWCNPISGHATLYWYQQILGQGPKLLIQFQNNGVVDDSQLPKDRFSAERLKGVDSTLKIQPAKLEDSAVYLCASSFGTDTQYFGPGTRLTVL.

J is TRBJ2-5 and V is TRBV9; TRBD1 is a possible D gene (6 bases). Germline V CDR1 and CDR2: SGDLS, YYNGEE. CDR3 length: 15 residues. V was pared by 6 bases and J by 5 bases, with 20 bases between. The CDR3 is CASNNVGAMGETQYF. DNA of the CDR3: TGTGCCAGCAACAATGTGGGGGCCATGGGGGAGACCCAGTACTTC.